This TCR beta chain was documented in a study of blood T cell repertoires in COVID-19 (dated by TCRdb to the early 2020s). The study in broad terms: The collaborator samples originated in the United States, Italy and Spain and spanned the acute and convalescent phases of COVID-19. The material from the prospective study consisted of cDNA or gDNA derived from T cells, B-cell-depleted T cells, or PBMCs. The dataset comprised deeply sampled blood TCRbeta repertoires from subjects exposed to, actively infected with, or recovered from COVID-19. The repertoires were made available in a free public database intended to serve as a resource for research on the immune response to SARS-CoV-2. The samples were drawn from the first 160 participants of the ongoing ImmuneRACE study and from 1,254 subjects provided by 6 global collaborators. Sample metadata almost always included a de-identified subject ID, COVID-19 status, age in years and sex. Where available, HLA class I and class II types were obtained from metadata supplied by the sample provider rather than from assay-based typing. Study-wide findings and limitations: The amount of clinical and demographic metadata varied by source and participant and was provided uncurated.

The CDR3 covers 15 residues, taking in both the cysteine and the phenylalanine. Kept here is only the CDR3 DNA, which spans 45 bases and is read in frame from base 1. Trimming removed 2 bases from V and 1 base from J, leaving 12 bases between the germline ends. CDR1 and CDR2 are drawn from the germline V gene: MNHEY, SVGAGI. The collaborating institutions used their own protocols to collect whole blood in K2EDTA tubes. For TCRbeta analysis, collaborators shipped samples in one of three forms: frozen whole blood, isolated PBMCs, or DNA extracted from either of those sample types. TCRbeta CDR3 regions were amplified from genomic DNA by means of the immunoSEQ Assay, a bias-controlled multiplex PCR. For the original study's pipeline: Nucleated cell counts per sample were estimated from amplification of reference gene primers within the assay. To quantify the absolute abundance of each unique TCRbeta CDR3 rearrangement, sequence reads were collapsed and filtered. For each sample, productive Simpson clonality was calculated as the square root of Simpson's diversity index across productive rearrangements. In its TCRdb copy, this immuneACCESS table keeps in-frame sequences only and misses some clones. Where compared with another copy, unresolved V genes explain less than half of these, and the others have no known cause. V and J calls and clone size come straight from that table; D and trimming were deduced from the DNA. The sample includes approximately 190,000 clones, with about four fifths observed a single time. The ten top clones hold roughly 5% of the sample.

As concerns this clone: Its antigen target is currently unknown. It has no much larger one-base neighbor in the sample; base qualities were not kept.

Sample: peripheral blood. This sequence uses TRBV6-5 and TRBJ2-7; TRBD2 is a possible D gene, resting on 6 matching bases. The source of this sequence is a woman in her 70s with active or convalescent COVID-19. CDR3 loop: CASSYIGTQSYEQYF. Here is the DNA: TGTGCCAGCAGTTACATCGGGACTCAGTCCTACGAGCAGTACTTC.